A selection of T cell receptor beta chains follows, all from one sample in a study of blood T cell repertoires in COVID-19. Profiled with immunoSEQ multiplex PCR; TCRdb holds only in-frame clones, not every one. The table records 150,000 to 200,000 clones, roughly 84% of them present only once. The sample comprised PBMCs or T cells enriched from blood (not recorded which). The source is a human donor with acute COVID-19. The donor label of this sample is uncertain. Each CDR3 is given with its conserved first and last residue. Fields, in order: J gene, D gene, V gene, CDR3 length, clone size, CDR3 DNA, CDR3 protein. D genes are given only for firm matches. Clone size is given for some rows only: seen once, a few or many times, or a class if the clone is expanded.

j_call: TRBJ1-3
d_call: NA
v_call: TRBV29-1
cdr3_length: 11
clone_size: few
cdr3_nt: TGCAGCGTTGCCCTAGAAAACACCATATATTTT
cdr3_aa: CSVALENTIYF

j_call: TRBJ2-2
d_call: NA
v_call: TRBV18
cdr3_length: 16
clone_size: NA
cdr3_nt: TGTGCCAGCTCACCCCGGGCTAGCACTAACACCGGGGAGCTGTTTTTT
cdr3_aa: CASSPRASTNTGELFF

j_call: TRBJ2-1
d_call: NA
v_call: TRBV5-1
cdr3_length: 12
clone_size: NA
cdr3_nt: TGCGCCAGTTACCGGGACTTCGGTGAGCAGTTCTTC
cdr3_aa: CASYRDFGEQFF

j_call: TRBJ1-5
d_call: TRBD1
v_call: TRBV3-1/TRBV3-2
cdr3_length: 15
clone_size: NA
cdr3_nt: TGTGCCAGCAGCCCTAGGGGGCCTAGCAATCAGCCCCAGCATTTT
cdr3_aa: CASSPRGPSNQPQHF

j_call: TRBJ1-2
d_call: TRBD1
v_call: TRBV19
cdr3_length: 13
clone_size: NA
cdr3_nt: TGTGCCAGTAGTATCGACAGGGGCTATGGCTACACCTTC
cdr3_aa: CASSIDRGYGYTF

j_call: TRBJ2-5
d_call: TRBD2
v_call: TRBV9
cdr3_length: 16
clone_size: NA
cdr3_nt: TGTGCCAGCAGCCCGGGACTAGCGGGGGGACAAGAGACCCAGTACTTC
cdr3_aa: CASSPGLAGGQETQYF

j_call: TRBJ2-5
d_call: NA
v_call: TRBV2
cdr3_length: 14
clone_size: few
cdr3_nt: TGTGCCAGCAGTTTCTACAGGGCCCAAGAGACCCAGTACTTC
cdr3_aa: CASSFYRAQETQYF

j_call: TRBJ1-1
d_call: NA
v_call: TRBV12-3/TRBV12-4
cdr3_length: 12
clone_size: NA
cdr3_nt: TGTGCCAGCACAACAATGAACACTGAAGCTTTCTTT
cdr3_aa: CASTTMNTEAFF

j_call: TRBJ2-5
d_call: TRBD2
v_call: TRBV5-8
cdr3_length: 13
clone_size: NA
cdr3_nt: TGTGCCAGAGCGGGGGCCTTCCAAGAGACCCAGTACTTC
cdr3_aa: CARAGAFQETQYF

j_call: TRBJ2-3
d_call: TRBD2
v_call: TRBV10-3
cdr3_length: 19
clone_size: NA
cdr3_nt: TGTGCCATCAGTGGTAGCGGGGTTACGCCCAAATCCTACACAGATACGCAGTATTTT
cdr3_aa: CAISGSGVTPKSYTDTQYF

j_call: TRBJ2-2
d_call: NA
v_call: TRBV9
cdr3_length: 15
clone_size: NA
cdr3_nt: TGTGCCAGCAGCGTAGCCCGGGCGAACACCGGGGAGCTGTTTTTT
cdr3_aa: CASSVARANTGELFF

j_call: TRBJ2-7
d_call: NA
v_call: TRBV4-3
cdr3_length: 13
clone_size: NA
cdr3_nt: TGCGCCAGCAGCCAGTACCAGGGGTACGAGCAGTACTTC
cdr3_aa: CASSQYQGYEQYF

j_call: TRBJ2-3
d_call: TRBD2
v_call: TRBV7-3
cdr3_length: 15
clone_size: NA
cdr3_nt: TGTGCCAGCAGCTCCGTAGCGGGGGACACAGATACGCAGTATTTT
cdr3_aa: CASSSVAGDTDTQYF

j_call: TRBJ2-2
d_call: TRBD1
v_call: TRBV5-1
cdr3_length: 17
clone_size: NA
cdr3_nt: TGCGCCAGCAGCCTTATGACAGGGGGGTTTCAGGCCGGGGAGCTGTTTTTT
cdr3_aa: CASSLMTGGFQAGELFF

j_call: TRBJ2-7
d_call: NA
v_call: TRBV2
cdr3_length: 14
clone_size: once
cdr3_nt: TGTGCCAGTAGCGGGACAGCTTCCTCCTACGAGCAGTACTTC
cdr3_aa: CASSGTASSYEQYF

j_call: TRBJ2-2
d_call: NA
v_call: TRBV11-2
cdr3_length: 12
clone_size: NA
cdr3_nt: TGTGCCAGCAGCTTCCCGACAGGGGAGCTGTTTTTT
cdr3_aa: CASSFPTGELFF

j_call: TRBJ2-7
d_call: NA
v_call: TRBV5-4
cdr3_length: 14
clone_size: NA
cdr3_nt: TGTGCCACCGGGAGAGGGGACAGCCCCTACGAGCAGTACTTC
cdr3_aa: CATGRGDSPYEQYF

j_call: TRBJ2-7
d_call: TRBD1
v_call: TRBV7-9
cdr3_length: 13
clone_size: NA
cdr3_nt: TGTGCCAGCAGCGCTACAGGGGTTGGCGAGCAGTACTTC
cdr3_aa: CASSATGVGEQYF

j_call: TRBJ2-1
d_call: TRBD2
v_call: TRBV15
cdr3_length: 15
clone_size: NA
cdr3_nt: TGTGCCACCAGCAGAGATGGCGGGGGTTACAATGAGCAGTTCTTC
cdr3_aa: CATSRDGGGYNEQFF

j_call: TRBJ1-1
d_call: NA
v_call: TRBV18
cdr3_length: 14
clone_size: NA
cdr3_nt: TGTGCCAGCTCACCAACAGGATCGAACACTGAAGCTTTCTTT
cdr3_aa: CASSPTGSNTEAFF

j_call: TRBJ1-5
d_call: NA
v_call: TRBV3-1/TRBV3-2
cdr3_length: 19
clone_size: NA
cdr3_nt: TGTGCCAGCAGCCAAGAAGAGAACAGGGTTGGAACCAACAATCAGCCCCAGCATTTT
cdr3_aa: CASSQEENRVGTNNQPQHF

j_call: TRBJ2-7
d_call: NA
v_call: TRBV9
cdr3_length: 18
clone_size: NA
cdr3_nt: TGTGCCAGCAGCGTAGGAACAGACGGGAGCCCTTTCTCCTACGAGCAGTACTTC
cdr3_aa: CASSVGTDGSPFSYEQYF

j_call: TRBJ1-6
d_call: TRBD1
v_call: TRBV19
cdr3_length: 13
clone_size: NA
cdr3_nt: TGTGCCAGTACCCCCGGACAGGGCCCCCCGCTACACTTT
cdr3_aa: CASTPGQGPPLHF

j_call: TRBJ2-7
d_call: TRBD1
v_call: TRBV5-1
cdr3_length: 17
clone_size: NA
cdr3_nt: TGCGCCAGCAGCTTGTCTTCGCTCAGGCAGGGGGCGAGGGAGCAGTACTTC
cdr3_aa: CASSLSSLRQGAREQYF

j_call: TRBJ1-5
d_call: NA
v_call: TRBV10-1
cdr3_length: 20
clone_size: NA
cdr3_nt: TGCGCCAGCAGTGAGTTCTTCCGGGACACTTATCAATATAGCAATCAGCCCCAGCATTTT
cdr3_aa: CASSEFFRDTYQYSNQPQHF

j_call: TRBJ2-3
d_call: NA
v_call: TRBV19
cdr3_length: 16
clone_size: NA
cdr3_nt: TGTGCCAGTAGTATAGCTGGGACACCTAGCACAGATACGCAGTATTTT
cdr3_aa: CASSIAGTPSTDTQYF

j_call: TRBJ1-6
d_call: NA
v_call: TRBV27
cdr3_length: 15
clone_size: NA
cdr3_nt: TGTGCCAGCACCCTAGGAAGCAATAGGTACTCACCCCTCCACTTT
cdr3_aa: CASTLGSNRYSPLHF

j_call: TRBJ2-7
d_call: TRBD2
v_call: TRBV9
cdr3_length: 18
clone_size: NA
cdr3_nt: TGTGCCAGCAGCGTAGGTCAAGCGGGGAATTCGTCCACCTACGAGCAGTACTTC
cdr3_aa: CASSVGQAGNSSTYEQYF

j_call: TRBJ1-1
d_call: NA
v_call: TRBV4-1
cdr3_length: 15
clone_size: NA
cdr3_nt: TGCGCCAGCAGCCAACCAACGGCGGGTTCCCGCGAAGCTTTCTTT
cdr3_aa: CASSQPTAGSREAFF